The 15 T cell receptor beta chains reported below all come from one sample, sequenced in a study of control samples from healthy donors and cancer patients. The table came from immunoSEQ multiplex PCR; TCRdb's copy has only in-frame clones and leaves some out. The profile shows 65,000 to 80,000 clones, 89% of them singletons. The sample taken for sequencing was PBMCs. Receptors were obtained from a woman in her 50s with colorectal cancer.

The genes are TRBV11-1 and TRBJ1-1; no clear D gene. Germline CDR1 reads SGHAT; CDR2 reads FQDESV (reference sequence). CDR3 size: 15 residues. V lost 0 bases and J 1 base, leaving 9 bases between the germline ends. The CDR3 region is CASSLARTGNTEAFF. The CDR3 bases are TGTGCCAGCAGCTTAGCCAGGACGGGGAACACTGAAGCTTTCTTT.

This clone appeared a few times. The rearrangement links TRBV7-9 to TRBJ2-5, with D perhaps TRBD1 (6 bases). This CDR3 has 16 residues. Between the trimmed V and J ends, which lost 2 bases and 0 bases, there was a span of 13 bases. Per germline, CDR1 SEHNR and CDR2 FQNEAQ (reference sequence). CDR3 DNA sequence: TGTGCCAGCAGCTTAAAACAGGGTGGCTACCAAGAGACCCAGTACTTC. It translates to CASSLKQGGYQETQYF.

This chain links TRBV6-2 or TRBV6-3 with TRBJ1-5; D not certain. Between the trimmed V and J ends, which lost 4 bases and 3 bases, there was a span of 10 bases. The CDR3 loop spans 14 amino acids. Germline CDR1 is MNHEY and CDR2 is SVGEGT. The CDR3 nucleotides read TGTGCCAGCAGTTTGGGCGGAACCAATCAGCCCCAGCATTTT. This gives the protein CASSLGGTNQPQHF.

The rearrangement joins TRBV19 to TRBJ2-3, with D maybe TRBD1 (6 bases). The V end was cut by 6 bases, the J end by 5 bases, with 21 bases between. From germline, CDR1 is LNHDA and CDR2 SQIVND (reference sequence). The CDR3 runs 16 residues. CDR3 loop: CASSPGQTNQGDTQYF. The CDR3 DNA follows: TGTGCCAGTAGCCCCGGACAGACAAACCAGGGAGATACGCAGTATTTT. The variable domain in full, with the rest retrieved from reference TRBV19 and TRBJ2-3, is DGGITQSPKYLFRKEGQNVTLSCEQNLNHDAMYWYRQDPGQGLRLIYYSQIVNDFQKGDIAEGYSVSREKKESFPLTVTSAQKNPTAFYLCASSPGQTNQGDTQYFGPGTRLTVL.

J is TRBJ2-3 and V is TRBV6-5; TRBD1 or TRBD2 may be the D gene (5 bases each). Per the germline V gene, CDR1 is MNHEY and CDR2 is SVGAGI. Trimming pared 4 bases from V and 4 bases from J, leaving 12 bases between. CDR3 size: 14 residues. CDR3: CASSSGLGADTQYF. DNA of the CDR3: TGTGCCAGCAGTTCGGGATTAGGGGCAGATACGCAGTATTTT.

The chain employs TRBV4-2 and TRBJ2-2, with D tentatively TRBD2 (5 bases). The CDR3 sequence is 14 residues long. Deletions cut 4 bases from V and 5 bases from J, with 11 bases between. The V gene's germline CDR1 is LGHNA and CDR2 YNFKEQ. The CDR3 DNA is TGTGCCAGCAGCCGATACATAGCGACCGGGGAGCTGTTTTTT. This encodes CASSRYIATGELFF.

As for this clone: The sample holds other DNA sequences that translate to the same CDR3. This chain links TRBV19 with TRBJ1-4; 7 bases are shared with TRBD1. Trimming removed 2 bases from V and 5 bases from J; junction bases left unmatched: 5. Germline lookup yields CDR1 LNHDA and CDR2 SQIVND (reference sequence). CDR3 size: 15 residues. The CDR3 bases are TGTGCCAGTAGTATACCGACAGGGACAAATGAAAAACTGTTTTTT. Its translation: CASSIPTGTNEKLFF. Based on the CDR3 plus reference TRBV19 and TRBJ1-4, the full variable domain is DGGITQSPKYLFRKEGQNVTLSCEQNLNHDAMYWYRQDPGQGLRLIYYSQIVNDFQKGDIAEGYSVSREKKESFPLTVTSAQKNPTAFYLCASSIPTGTNEKLFFGSGTQLSVL.

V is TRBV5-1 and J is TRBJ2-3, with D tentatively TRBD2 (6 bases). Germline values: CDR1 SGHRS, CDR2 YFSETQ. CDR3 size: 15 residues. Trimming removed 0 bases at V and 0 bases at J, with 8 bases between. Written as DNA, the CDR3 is TGCGCCAGCAGCTTGGGGCTAGCGAGCACAGATACGCAGTATTTT. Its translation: CASSLGLASTDTQYF.

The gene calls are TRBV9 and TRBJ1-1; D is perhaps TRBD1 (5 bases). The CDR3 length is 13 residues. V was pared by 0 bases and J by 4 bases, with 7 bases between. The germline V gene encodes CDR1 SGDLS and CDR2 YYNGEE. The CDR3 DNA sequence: TGTGCCAGCAGCGTAGGGAGGGGCACTGAAGCTTTCTTT. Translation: CASSVGRGTEAFF. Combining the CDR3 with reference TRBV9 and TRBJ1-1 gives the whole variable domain DSGVTQTPKHLITATGQRVTLRCSPRSGDLSVYWYQQSLDQGLQFLIQYYNGEERAKGNILERFSAQQFPDLHSELNLSSLELGDSALYFCASSVGRGTEAFFGQGTRLTVV.

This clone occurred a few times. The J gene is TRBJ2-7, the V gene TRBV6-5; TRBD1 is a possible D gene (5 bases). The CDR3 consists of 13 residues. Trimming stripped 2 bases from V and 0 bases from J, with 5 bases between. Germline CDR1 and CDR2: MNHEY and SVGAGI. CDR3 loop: CASSYGASYEQYV. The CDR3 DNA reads TGTGCCAGCAGTTACGGGGCCTCCTACGAGCAGTACGTC.

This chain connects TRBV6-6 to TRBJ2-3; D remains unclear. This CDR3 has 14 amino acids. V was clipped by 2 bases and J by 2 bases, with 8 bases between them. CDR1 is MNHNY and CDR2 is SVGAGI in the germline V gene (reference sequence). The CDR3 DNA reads TGTGCCAGCAGTTACGGAGTATCCACAGATACGCAGTATTTT. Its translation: CASSYGVSTDTQYF.

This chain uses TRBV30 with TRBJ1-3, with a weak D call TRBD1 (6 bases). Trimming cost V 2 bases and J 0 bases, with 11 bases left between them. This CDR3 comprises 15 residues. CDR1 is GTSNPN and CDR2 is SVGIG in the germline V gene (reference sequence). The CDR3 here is CAWSYRVSSGNTIYF. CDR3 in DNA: TGTGCCTGGAGTTACAGGGTGAGCTCTGGAAACACCATATATTTT.

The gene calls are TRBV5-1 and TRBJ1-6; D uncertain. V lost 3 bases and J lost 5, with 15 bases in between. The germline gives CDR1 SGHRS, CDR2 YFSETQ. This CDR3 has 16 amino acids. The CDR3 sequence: CASSSRNARDNSPLHF. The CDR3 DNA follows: TGCGCCAGCAGCTCCCGGAACGCGCGGGATAATTCACCCCTCCACTTT.

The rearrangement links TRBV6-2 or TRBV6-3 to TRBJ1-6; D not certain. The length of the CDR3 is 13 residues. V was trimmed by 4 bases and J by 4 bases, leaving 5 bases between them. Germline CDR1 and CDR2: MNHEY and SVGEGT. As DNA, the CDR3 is TGTGCCAGCAGTTTATCTTATAATTCACCCCTCCACTTT. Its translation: CASSLSYNSPLHF.

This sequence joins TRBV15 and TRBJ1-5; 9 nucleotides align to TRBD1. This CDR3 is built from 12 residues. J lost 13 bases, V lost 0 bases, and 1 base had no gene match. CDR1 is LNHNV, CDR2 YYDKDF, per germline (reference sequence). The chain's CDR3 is CATSRDGTGQHF. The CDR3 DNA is TGTGCCACCAGCAGAGATGGGACAGGGCAGCATTTT.